The 10 T cell receptor beta chains given below trace back to one sample, sequenced in a study of T-cell memory formation after mild COVID-19. TCRdb called the 5' RACE reads again in MiXCR, with one record for every CDR3 protein. The sample yields approximately 210,000 distinct CDR3 sequences, about 16% seen once. What was sequenced was PBMCs or a T cell subset sorted from them (not recorded which). The receptors shown here come from an adult woman who had mild COVID-19 (a few samples of this study predate the infection). Cell type and time point are not known.

In its sample, this clonotype was seen a few times. This chain joins TRBV28 and TRBJ2-1; 14 bases line up with TRBD2. V trimming: 4 bases; J trimming: 8 bases; junction bases outside the gene matches: 4. CDR1 is MDHEN, CDR2 SYDVKM, per germline. This CDR3 comprises 15 residues. CDR3 coding DNA: TGTGCCAGCAGTTCCGGGACTAGCGGGAGCGATGAGCAGTTCTTC. This sequence encodes CASSSGTSGSDEQFF.

This clonotype appeared a few times. V usage is TRBV7-9 and J usage is TRBJ1-1, with a possible D match to TRBD1 (6 bases). CDR1 is SEHNR, CDR2 FQNEAQ, per germline (reference sequence). The CDR3 loop spans 15 amino acids. V gave up 2 bases and J gave up 4 bases, with 14 bases separating them. The CDR3 DNA sequence: TGTGCCAGCAGCTTAAGAGGGGGGCTCGGCACTGAAGCTTTCTTT. Amino acids: CASSLRGGLGTEAFF.

This chain connects TRBV2 to TRBJ2-4; 7 bases fit TRBD2. Unmatched junction bases numbered 9, after V lost 4 bases and J lost 0 bases. This CDR3 has 17 residues. Germline V gene data show CDR1 as SNHLY and CDR2 as FYNNEI. CDR3 nucleotide sequence: TGTGCCAGCAGTGTAGAAGCGGGACGCTTAGCCAAAAACATTCAGTACTTC. Translating it yields CASSVEAGRLAKNIQYF.

This clonotype turned up a few times. The gene calls are TRBV5-1 and TRBJ1-2, with unresolved D. V dropped 2 bases and J dropped 0 bases, with 8 bases sitting between them. The CDR3 is 14 amino acids. Germline-derived CDR1 and CDR2 are SGHRS and YFSETQ. CDR3 bases: TGCGCCAGCAGCTTAAGGGTAGCTAACTATGGCTACACCTTC. Amino acid sequence: CASSLRVANYGYTF.

The sample holds a few counts of this clonotype. V is TRBV3-1 and J is TRBJ1-6; D gene ambiguous. CDR3 length equals 15 residues. From germline, CDR1 is LGHDT and CDR2 YNNKEL (reference sequence). V was shortened by 3 bases and J by 9 bases, with 15 bases between the two germline ends. The CDR3 DNA follows: TGTGCCAGCAGCCACCTCGGACTCCGAGGTTCACCCCTCCACTTT. Amino acid sequence: CASSHLGLRGSPLHF.

This clonotype was detected only a few times. V and J are TRBV5-1 and TRBJ1-1; D remains ambiguous. Trimming cost V 6 bases and J 4 bases, with 16 bases left between them. The length of the CDR3 is 14 residues. The V gene's germline CDR1 is SGHRS and CDR2 YFSETQ. The CDR3 coding sequence is TGCGCCAGCAAGGGTCTGGAGGGTAGCACTGAAGCTTTCTTT. Amino acids: CASKGLEGSTEAFF.

The V and J genes are TRBV3-1 and TRBJ2-2; D possibly corresponds to TRBD2 (5 bases). The V gene's germline CDR1 is LGHDT and CDR2 YNNKEL (reference sequence). Trimming stripped 1 base from V and 5 bases from J, with 14 bases between. The CDR3 sequence is 16 residues long. In DNA form, the CDR3 reads TGTGCCAGCAGCCAAGCTGGCGGGTGGGGAACCGGGGAGCTGTTTTTT. This codes for CASSQAGGWGTGELFF.

This clonotype was seen many times. One end of the junction is discordant with germline, which a read error may explain. The V gene is TRBV4-3, the J gene TRBJ2-1, with a possible D match to TRBD2 (5 bases). CDR3 length: 12 residues. In germline, CDR1 is LGHNA, CDR2 YSLEER. CDR3 DNA sequence: TGCGCCAGCAGCCGCCGAACGGACTGGCTGATCTTC. Its translation is CASSRRTDWLIF.

This clonotype was seen only a few times. This chain uses TRBV5-1 with TRBJ2-1, with D perhaps matching TRBD2 (6 bases). Trimming left V 4 bases short and J 5 bases short, with 25 bases between. This CDR3 contains 18 residues. Germline V gene sequence: CDR1 SGHRS, CDR2 YFSETQ. CDR3 residues: CASSHRDWGSPAHNEQFF. The CDR3, as DNA: TGCGCCAGCAGCCACCGGGACTGGGGATCCCCCGCACACAATGAGCAGTTCTTC.

V usage is TRBV7-2 and J usage is TRBJ2-7; D uncertain. This CDR3 is 14 amino acids long. The V gene lost 0 bases and the J gene lost 3 bases, with 9 bases spanning the gap. The germline CDR1 and CDR2 sequences are SGHTA and FQGNSA. The CDR3: CASSLAGHIYEQYF. As DNA, the CDR3 is TGTGCCAGCAGCTTAGCCGGGCATATCTACGAGCAGTACTTC.